This T cell receptor (beta chain) emerged from a study of blood T cells in healthy people across ages. Study observations and caveats: Those diversity estimates obtained from one million T cells were thought to be underestimates. Among long-lived donors, naive CD4+ cells were more numerous and diversity higher than in aged donors.

This clonotype showed up just a few times. Its antigen is currently unknown. Primers used in a second PCR of roughly 7 to 11 cycles were a sample-barcoded 5' primer and a J-beta primer mix. Each CDR3 protein is one row after TCRdb ran MiXCR on the 5' RACE reads. The top ten clones hold 7% to 9.5% of a sample with more than 1,400,000 distinct CDR3 sequences, approximately 42% of them seen once. The germline V gene encodes CDR1 SQVTM and CDR2 ANQGSEA. Trimming cost V 4 bases and J 2 bases; bases outside gene matches: 4. CDR3 length: 15 residues. The rearrangement joins TRBV29-1 to TRBJ2-1, with 11 bases identical to TRBD2. Sequenced input: blood. This receptor was obtained from a woman aged 18-35 years in good health. The CDR3 region is CSVVGSGRAYNEQFF. CDR3 coding DNA: TGCAGCGTTGTGGGTAGCGGGAGGGCCTACAATGAGCAGTTCTTC.